These T cell receptor beta chains were read from a single sample in a study of blood T cell repertoires in COVID-19. The table came from immunoSEQ multiplex PCR; TCRdb's copy has only in-frame clones and leaves some out. This table has under 500,000 clones, over 75% appearing once. Sequencing used PBMCs or T cells enriched from blood (not recorded which). Source of these receptors: a man younger than 40 who had recovered from COVID-19. Both conserved end residues are part of each CDR3. D genes are given only for firm matches. Where a row states a size, it is once, few, many or the class of an expanded clone; other rows omit it.

abundance,len,j_gene,d_gene,v_gene,CDR3nt,CDR3aa
.,18,TRBJ2-1,TRBD2,TRBV11-2,TGTGCCAGCAGCCTGACCTCGCCGGCTAGCGGGAGTAGTTATGAGCAGTTCTTC,CASSLTSPASGSSYEQFF
.,15,TRBJ2-1,.,TRBV5-4,TGTGCCAGCAGCCTTCCGGCACGGGATTTAAATGAGCAGTTCTTC,CASSLPARDLNEQFF
.,17,TRBJ2-6,TRBD1,TRBV28,TGTGCCAGCAGTTTGAGACAGGGGCTAACTGGGGCCAACGTCCTGACTTTC,CASSLRQGLTGANVLTF
.,16,TRBJ1-6,.,TRBV11-2,TGTGCCAGCAGCGAGCGGCCGGCCTCCTATAATTCACCCCTCCACTTT,CASSERPASYNSPLHF
.,13,TRBJ1-2,.,TRBV18,TGTGCCAGCTCACCTACGGGGGAGAGTGGCTACACCTTC,CASSPTGESGYTF
.,14,TRBJ1-1,.,TRBV28,TGTGCCAGCAGCCCACGGTGGTTGAACACTGAAGCTTTCTTT,CASSPRWLNTEAFF
few,15,TRBJ1-5,.,TRBV18,TGTGCCAGCTCCCCGCAGGCAGGGGGCAATCAGCCCCAGCATTTT,CASSPQAGGNQPQHF
.,13,TRBJ2-1,.,TRBV7-9,TGTGCCAGCAGCCTGGCCGGGGGCAATGAGCAGTTCTTC,CASSLAGGNEQFF
.,13,TRBJ2-7,.,TRBV5-1,TGCGCCAGCGCCCACGAGGCGGGTGACGAGCAGTACTTC,CASAHEAGDEQYF
.,14,TRBJ2-7,.,TRBV5-1,TGCGCCAGCAGCTTGATACTAGGGCAGCACGAGCAGTACTTC,CASSLILGQHEQYF
.,14,TRBJ2-7,TRBD2,TRBV5-1,TGCGCCAGCAGCGTAGGCGGGAGAGTCGACGAGCAGTACTTC,CASSVGGRVDEQYF
.,14,TRBJ2-1,TRBD2,TRBV4-2,TGTGCCAGCAGAGCGGGAGGGCCACTGAATGAGCAGTTCTTC,CASRAGGPLNEQFF
.,16,TRBJ1-4,TRBD1,TRBV3-1/TRBV3-2,TGTGCCAGCAGCCAAAACACGGGACAGGGTAATGAAAAACTGTTTTTT,CASSQNTGQGNEKLFF
.,14,TRBJ1-1,.,TRBV7-9,TGTGCCAGCAGCTCGACCGACAGCAGTCCTGAAGCTTTCTTT,CASSSTDSSPEAFF
.,18,TRBJ2-7,TRBD2,TRBV11-1,TGTGCCAGCAGCTTAGCGTATCGGGGGCTAGCGGGAAACGACGAGCAGTACTTC,CASSLAYRGLAGNDEQYF
.,13,TRBJ2-7,TRBD1,TRBV28,TGTGCCAGCAAGGGACAGGGTACCGACGAGCAGTACTTC,CASKGQGTDEQYF
.,16,TRBJ1-3,TRBD1,TRBV18,TGTGCCAGCTCAACTGGGACAGGGGGTTCTGGAAACACCATATATTTT,CASSTGTGGSGNTIYF
.,12,TRBJ2-3,.,TRBV7-8,TGTGCCAGCAGCCCTCCCAGGGGTACGCAGTATTTT,CASSPPRGTQYF
once,15,TRBJ1-2,TRBD1,TRBV7-8,TGTGCCAGCAGCTTGCTGGGACAGGGAAACTATGGCTACACCTTC,CASSLLGQGNYGYTF
.,14,TRBJ2-2,TRBD2,TRBV29-1,TGCAGCGCCCTCAGGACTAGCGGAACCGGGGAGCTGTTTTTT,CSALRTSGTGELFF
.,15,TRBJ2-1,TRBD2,TRBV4-1,TGCGCCAGCAGCCACAGCGGGGGGATTGGGAATGAGCAGTTCTTC,CASSHSGGIGNEQFF
.,12,TRBJ1-2,.,TRBV19,TGTGCCAGTAGCACAGGGCTGGTTGGCTACACCTTC,CASSTGLVGYTF
.,13,TRBJ1-1,TRBD1,TRBV2,TGTGCCAGAGAGGACAGGTTGAACACTGAAGCTTTCTTT,CAREDRLNTEAFF
.,17,TRBJ2-2,TRBD2,TRBV15,TGTGCCACCAGCCCCGGGACTAGCGGGTACGATGGCGGGGAGCTGTTTTTT,CATSPGTSGYDGGELFF
.,16,TRBJ2-7,TRBD2,TRBV28,TGTGCCAGCAGTAGCCACGGCGGGGGCGGGAGGGACGAGCAGTACTTC,CASSSHGGGGRDEQYF
.,12,TRBJ1-1,.,TRBV5-8,TGTGCCAGCAGCCGTCTCGGGAGTGAAGCTTTCTTT,CASSRLGSEAFF
.,12,TRBJ1-4,.,TRBV4-1,TGCGCCAGCAGCCATGACACGAGAAAACTGTTTTTT,CASSHDTRKLFF
.,15,TRBJ2-1,.,TRBV11-2,TGTGCCAGCAGCTTAGATGGGGCCTTCACGGATGAGCAGTTCTTC,CASSLDGAFTDEQFF